This entry is about one TCR beta chain. The data originate from a study of blood T cell repertoires in COVID-19. Study at large: Samples representing acute and convalescent COVID-19 were sourced from the United States, Italy and Spain.

Produced via immunoSEQ multiplex PCR; TCRdb's table is partial and in-frame only. The repertoire holds approximately 290,000 clones, 85% to 90% seen once, with 4% to 5.5% in the top ten. The V gene's germline CDR1 is KGHSH and CDR2 LQKENI. V was cut by 2 bases and J by 2 bases, with 18 bases left in between. The CDR3 length is 17 residues. Participants were aged 18 to 89 years, lived in around 25 US areas, and enrolled virtually. The sequencing input was PBMCs or T cells enriched from blood (not recorded which). The receptor's source is a woman aged 18-29 years with acute COVID-19. This chain connects TRBV18 to TRBJ1-2, with a tentative D call TRBD1 (6 bases). CDR3 sequence (DNA): TGTGCCAGCTCACCAATCGCGGGGGGCTTACCAAACTATGGCTACACCTTC. The encoded protein is CASSPIAGGLPNYGYTF.